These T cell receptor beta chains were read from a single sample in a study of CD8 T cells in ankylosing spondylitis. TCRdb reanalysed the 5' RACE reads using MiXCR and keeps one entry per CDR3 protein. The sample consists of about 120,000 distinct CDR3 sequences, roughly an eighth of them appearing once. The source material was blood, either unsorted or a sorted T cell fraction (not recorded which). These receptors originate from a female donor with ankylosing spondylitis or in good health (not recorded which). The CDR3 runs from the conserved cysteine through the conserved F or W. Each record gives: D gene, clone size, V gene, J gene, CDR3 DNA, CDR3 protein. A D gene is named only where the DNA matches it firmly. Some rows mark clone size as missing; the rest say once, few, many or name a class of expanded clone.

d_gene: .; abundance: few; v_gene: TRBV18; j_gene: TRBJ1-2; CDR3nt: TGTGCCAGCTCACCGTGGGGGGGGCTTTTGGATGGCTACACCTTC; CDR3aa: CASSPWGGLLDGYTF
d_gene: .; abundance: .; v_gene: TRBV5-5; j_gene: TRBJ1-4; CDR3nt: TGTGCCAGCAGCGCTCGGATCGCAACTAATGAAAAACTGTTTTTT; CDR3aa: CASSARIATNEKLFF
d_gene: TRBD1; abundance: .; v_gene: TRBV19; j_gene: TRBJ1-5; CDR3nt: TGTGCCAGTAGTAGGGGACAGTTGAATCAGCCCCAGCATTTT; CDR3aa: CASSRGQLNQPQHF
d_gene: .; abundance: .; v_gene: TRBV11-3; j_gene: TRBJ2-5; CDR3nt: TGTGCCAGCAGCTTAGCACGGTCGGAGGGGACCCAGTACTTC; CDR3aa: CASSLARSEGTQYF
d_gene: .; abundance: .; v_gene: TRBV9; j_gene: TRBJ2-1; CDR3nt: TGTGCCAGCAGCGTAGGGGACAATGAGCAGTTCTTC; CDR3aa: CASSVGDNEQFF
d_gene: TRBD1; abundance: many; v_gene: TRBV25-1; j_gene: TRBJ2-7; CDR3nt: TGTGCCAGCAGTGACTACAGGGGGAACTACGAGCAGTACTTC; CDR3aa: CASSDYRGNYEQYF
d_gene: TRBD2; abundance: many; v_gene: TRBV5-1; j_gene: TRBJ2-2; CDR3nt: TGCGCCAGCAGCCCCGGGAGGGTAGCCGGGGAGCTGTTTTTT; CDR3aa: CASSPGRVAGELFF
d_gene: .; abundance: .; v_gene: TRBV19; j_gene: TRBJ1-1; CDR3nt: TGTGCCAGTTGGGCGGGGGACACTGAAGCTTTCTTT; CDR3aa: CASWAGDTEAFF
d_gene: TRBD2; abundance: many; v_gene: TRBV27; j_gene: TRBJ2-1; CDR3nt: TGTGCCAGCAGTTCCGAACCGGGACTAGCGGCTGATGAGCAGTTCTTC; CDR3aa: CASSSEPGLAADEQFF
d_gene: .; abundance: .; v_gene: TRBV7-9; j_gene: TRBJ2-5; CDR3nt: TGTGCCAGCAGCTTAGCCAGGACTCAAGAGACCCAGTACTTC; CDR3aa: CASSLARTQETQYF
d_gene: TRBD1; abundance: many; v_gene: TRBV5-1; j_gene: TRBJ1-6; CDR3nt: TGCGCCAGCAGCTGGACAGGGATGAATTCACCCCTCCACTTT; CDR3aa: CASSWTGMNSPLHF
d_gene: .; abundance: .; v_gene: TRBV27; j_gene: TRBJ2-2; CDR3nt: TGTGACAGCAGTTTAAGGCAGGTGAACACCGGGGACCTGTTTTTT; CDR3aa: CDSSLRQVNTGDLFF
d_gene: TRBD2; abundance: many; v_gene: TRBV7-9; j_gene: TRBJ2-1; CDR3nt: TGTGCCAGCAGCTCCCGCCAGCGGGATTACTCCTACAATGAGCAGTTCTTC; CDR3aa: CASSSRQRDYSYNEQFF
d_gene: TRBD1; abundance: few; v_gene: TRBV20-1; j_gene: TRBJ1-2; CDR3nt: TGCAGTGCTCTTGAACCCGGGACAGGGGCGAAGGGCTACACCTTC; CDR3aa: CSALEPGTGAKGYTF
d_gene: TRBD1; abundance: few; v_gene: TRBV10-3; j_gene: TRBJ2-1; CDR3nt: TGTGCCATCAGTGAGTCGCAGGGGGACACGTTCTTC; CDR3aa: CAISESQGDTFF
d_gene: TRBD2; abundance: .; v_gene: TRBV18; j_gene: TRBJ2-3; CDR3nt: TGTGCCAGCTCACCCTTGGCGGGAGGAACAGATACGCAGTATTTT; CDR3aa: CASSPLAGGTDTQYF
d_gene: TRBD2; abundance: few; v_gene: TRBV11-2; j_gene: TRBJ2-3; CDR3nt: TGTGCCAGCAGCTTCCTAGCGGGGGGGCCATCAGATACGCAGTATTTT; CDR3aa: CASSFLAGGPSDTQYF
d_gene: TRBD2; abundance: .; v_gene: TRBV7-2; j_gene: TRBJ2-1; CDR3nt: TGTGCCAACAGCTTAGCCCTAGCGGGGGCCCTAAATGAGCAGTTCTTC; CDR3aa: CANSLALAGALNEQFF
d_gene: TRBD1; abundance: few; v_gene: TRBV12-3/TRBV12-4; j_gene: TRBJ2-7; CDR3nt: TGTGCCAGCAGCCCCCCCGACAGGGTTATTGCCGAGCAGTACTTC; CDR3aa: CASSPPDRVIAEQYF
d_gene: .; abundance: few; v_gene: TRBV3-1; j_gene: TRBJ2-7; CDR3nt: TGTGCCAGCAGTCAGGCGTCCTACGAGCAGTACTTC; CDR3aa: CASSQASYEQYF
d_gene: .; abundance: many; v_gene: TRBV24-1; j_gene: TRBJ2-2; CDR3nt: TGTGCCACCAGCGGACAGACGGCCGGGGAGCTGTTTTTT; CDR3aa: CATSGQTAGELFF
d_gene: TRBD2; abundance: many; v_gene: TRBV9; j_gene: TRBJ2-2; CDR3nt: TGTGCCAGCGCGTGGGGGACTAGCGGGAACACCGGGGAGCTGTTTTTT; CDR3aa: CASAWGTSGNTGELFF
d_gene: .; abundance: .; v_gene: TRBV7-2; j_gene: TRBJ1-3; CDR3nt: TGTGCCAGCAGCCCAAGGACCTCTGGAAACACCATATATTTT; CDR3aa: CASSPRTSGNTIYF
d_gene: TRBD1; abundance: .; v_gene: TRBV5-1; j_gene: TRBJ2-3; CDR3nt: TGCGCCAGCAGCCCTCGGACAGGGGGCGCAGATACGCAGTATTTT; CDR3aa: CASSPRTGGADTQYF
d_gene: TRBD2; abundance: few; v_gene: TRBV20-1; j_gene: TRBJ2-7; CDR3nt: TGCAGTGCTAGAGGTCAGGCGGGAGGCTCCTACGAGCAGTACTTC; CDR3aa: CSARGQAGGSYEQYF
d_gene: TRBD1; abundance: many; v_gene: TRBV2; j_gene: TRBJ1-1; CDR3nt: TGTGCCAGCAGTAAACTGACAGGGTTCACTGAAGCTTTCTTT; CDR3aa: CASSKLTGFTEAFF
d_gene: .; abundance: .; v_gene: TRBV25-1; j_gene: TRBJ2-7; CDR3nt: TGTGCCAGCAGTGAAGGGGGACAAGCTAGGGAGCAGTACTTC; CDR3aa: CASSEGGQAREQYF
d_gene: TRBD1; abundance: many; v_gene: TRBV5-6; j_gene: TRBJ2-4; CDR3nt: TGTGCCAGCAGCTGGACAGGGTCCAAAAACATTCAGTACTTC; CDR3aa: CASSWTGSKNIQYF
d_gene: .; abundance: few; v_gene: TRBV7-9; j_gene: TRBJ1-6; CDR3nt: TGTGCCAGCAGCTTAAGGACGGAATCACCCCTCCACTTT; CDR3aa: CASSLRTESPLHF
d_gene: .; abundance: .; v_gene: TRBV10-3; j_gene: TRBJ1-2; CDR3nt: TGTGCCATCAGTGACGGGATCCGGCAGGAGGGTGGCTACACCTTC; CDR3aa: CAISDGIRQEGGYTF
d_gene: .; abundance: few; v_gene: TRBV12-3/TRBV12-4; j_gene: TRBJ1-2; CDR3nt: TGTGCCAGCAGTTTAGGACAAAACCCCTATGGCTACACCTTC; CDR3aa: CASSLGQNPYGYTF
d_gene: TRBD2; abundance: .; v_gene: TRBV5-1; j_gene: TRBJ2-1; CDR3nt: TGCGCCAGCAGGGGGACTAGCGGGGGGTACAATGAGCAGTTCTTC; CDR3aa: CASRGTSGGYNEQFF
d_gene: TRBD2; abundance: many; v_gene: TRBV20-1; j_gene: TRBJ2-1; CDR3nt: TGCAGTGCTAGGTCTAGCGGGAGATACAATGAGCAGTTCTTC; CDR3aa: CSARSSGRYNEQFF
d_gene: .; abundance: .; v_gene: TRBV5-1; j_gene: TRBJ1-1; CDR3nt: TGCGCCAGCAGCTTGGCGTGGCTGGACGGCACTGAAGCTTTCTTT; CDR3aa: CASSLAWLDGTEAFF
d_gene: .; abundance: .; v_gene: TRBV2; j_gene: TRBJ2-7; CDR3nt: TGTGCCAGCAGAGAAGGATCCTACGAGCAGTACTTC; CDR3aa: CASREGSYEQYF
d_gene: TRBD2; abundance: .; v_gene: TRBV12-3/TRBV12-4; j_gene: TRBJ2-7; CDR3nt: TGTGCCAGCTCGACTAGCGGGAAATACGAGCAGTACTTC; CDR3aa: CASSTSGKYEQYF
d_gene: .; abundance: .; v_gene: TRBV12-3/TRBV12-4; j_gene: TRBJ1-3; CDR3nt: TGTGCCAGCGGGGGTTTGAAGGGAAACACCATATATTTT; CDR3aa: CASGGLKGNTIYF
d_gene: TRBD2; abundance: many; v_gene: TRBV12-3/TRBV12-4; j_gene: TRBJ2-7; CDR3nt: TGTGCCAGCAGTTTACTAGCGGGGGGATTCGAGCAGTACTTC; CDR3aa: CASSLLAGGFEQYF
d_gene: TRBD1; abundance: many; v_gene: TRBV7-9; j_gene: TRBJ2-3; CDR3nt: TGTGCCAGCAGCAAGACAGGGGTCAGATTGACGCAGTATTTT; CDR3aa: CASSKTGVRLTQYF
d_gene: .; abundance: few; v_gene: TRBV29-1; j_gene: TRBJ2-5; CDR3nt: TGCAGCGTTAGACTGTATCAAGAGACCCAGTACTTC; CDR3aa: CSVRLYQETQYF
d_gene: .; abundance: many; v_gene: TRBV20-1; j_gene: TRBJ1-1; CDR3nt: TGCAGTGTAGAGACAGATTCCACTGAAGCTTTCTTT; CDR3aa: CSVETDSTEAFF
d_gene: .; abundance: few; v_gene: TRBV19; j_gene: TRBJ2-1; CDR3nt: TGTGCCAGTAGTATTTCTTTCAATGAGCAGTTCTTC; CDR3aa: CASSISFNEQFF
d_gene: TRBD1; abundance: few; v_gene: TRBV15; j_gene: TRBJ1-5; CDR3nt: TGTGCCACCAAGCCACAGGGGCTCTATAGCAATCAGCCCCAGCATTTT; CDR3aa: CATKPQGLYSNQPQHF
d_gene: .; abundance: .; v_gene: TRBV15; j_gene: TRBJ1-5; CDR3nt: TGTGCCACCAGCAGAGACGCTCAGGGGAATCAGCCCCAGCATTTT; CDR3aa: CATSRDAQGNQPQHF
d_gene: TRBD2; abundance: many; v_gene: TRBV5-1; j_gene: TRBJ2-1; CDR3nt: TGCGCCAGCAGCTCGACTAGCGGGAGTAATGAGCAGTTCTTC; CDR3aa: CASSSTSGSNEQFF
d_gene: .; abundance: many; v_gene: TRBV6-1; j_gene: TRBJ1-1; CDR3nt: TGTGCCAGCAGTGCGCGCGGTGAGAACACTGAAGCTTTCTTT; CDR3aa: CASSARGENTEAFF
d_gene: TRBD1; abundance: .; v_gene: TRBV5-5; j_gene: TRBJ1-1; CDR3nt: TGTGCCAGCAGCTTGCAATTGACAGGGGGTAACACTGAAGCTTTCTTT; CDR3aa: CASSLQLTGGNTEAFF
d_gene: .; abundance: many; v_gene: TRBV19; j_gene: TRBJ1-1; CDR3nt: TGTGCCACTGGGCGAGTGAACACTGAAGCTTTCTTT; CDR3aa: CATGRVNTEAFF
d_gene: .; abundance: few; v_gene: TRBV6-5; j_gene: TRBJ2-7; CDR3nt: TGTGCCAGCAGTTACTCGATGTCCTACTCCTACGAGCAGTACTTC; CDR3aa: CASSYSMSYSYEQYF
d_gene: TRBD1; abundance: few; v_gene: TRBV18; j_gene: TRBJ2-7; CDR3nt: TGTGCCAGCTCACCACCTGGGACAGGTGGAGGAGAGCAGTACTTC; CDR3aa: CASSPPGTGGGEQYF
d_gene: .; abundance: .; v_gene: TRBV24-1; j_gene: TRBJ1-5; CDR3nt: TGTGCCACCCAAACGGGCCTCCATCAGCCCCAGCATTTT; CDR3aa: CATQTGLHQPQHF
d_gene: TRBD1; abundance: .; v_gene: TRBV5-1; j_gene: TRBJ2-7; CDR3nt: TGCGCCAGCAGCTTGGCGACAGGGGAGTTCTACGAGCAGTACTTC; CDR3aa: CASSLATGEFYEQYF
d_gene: .; abundance: few; v_gene: TRBV6-1; j_gene: TRBJ2-7; CDR3nt: TGTGCCAGCAGTGAACATGACGAGGGGCCCTACGAGCAGTACTTC; CDR3aa: CASSEHDEGPYEQYF
d_gene: TRBD1; abundance: many; v_gene: TRBV9; j_gene: TRBJ2-7; CDR3nt: TGTGCCAGCTCGACAGGGCCAATGAGCTCCTACGAGCAGTACTTC; CDR3aa: CASSTGPMSSYEQYF
d_gene: .; abundance: few; v_gene: TRBV6-1; j_gene: TRBJ2-4; CDR3nt: TGTGCCAGCAGTGACGCACTTCTCGACAGAGCCAAAAACATTCAGTACTTC; CDR3aa: CASSDALLDRAKNIQYF